Listed here is a single TCR beta chain. Its antigen is unknown. This sample is part of a study of response to subunit inactivated influenza vaccine. Notes on the study in general: Few new T cells, the authors suggested, are recruited by each seasonal influenza vaccination.

Germline values: CDR1 SEHNR, CDR2 FQNEAQ (reference sequence). CDR3 length: 14 residues. Trimming removed 3 bases from V and 8 bases from J; junction bases left unmatched: 1. TCRdb re-analysed the RT-PCR reads in MiXCR, keeping a single row per CDR3 protein. The data contain a few hundred thousand distinct CDR3 sequences, 20% to 25% of them singletons. The chain couples TRBV7-9 to TRBJ2-1, with 13 bases identical to TRBD2. The starting material was PBMCs from blood, obtained roughly 20 months after vaccination. The TCR sequence derives from a man between 50 and 75 years old who received an inactivated influenza vaccine. The CDR3 loop reads CASSLGLAGYEQFF. CDR3 in DNA: TGTGCCAGCAGCTTGGGACTAGCGGGATATGAGCAGTTCTTC.